This TCR beta chain was identified during a study of T cells in localized non-small cell lung cancer. Per the germline V gene, CDR1 is SNHLY and CDR2 is FYNNEI. The CDR3 runs 14 residues. V trimming: 7 bases; J trimming: 1 base; junction bases outside the gene matches: 6. Worth noting for this clone: Antigen: not known.

Study conclusions and caveats: The appearance of a median approximately 57 of the top 100 tumor clones was seen in adjacent lung. The study found T cell clonality highest in uninvolved adjacent lung, above tumor. Heterogeneity within the tumor remains possible, as just one region underwent sequencing.

Libraries were prepared by immunoSEQ multiplex PCR; TCRdb keeps only in-frame clonotypes and omits some of them. The sample carries tens of thousands of clones, roughly 83% recorded once. The sequencing used peripheral blood mononuclear cells, collected before any cancer treatment. This TCR came from a man between 40 and 69 years old with stage III lung adenocarcinoma. The chain carries TRBV2 and TRBJ1-1; 7 bases match TRBD1. CDR3 loop: CASTRDSPNTEAFF. DNA of the CDR3: TGTGCCAGCACTAGGGACAGCCCGAACACTGAAGCTTTCTTT.